The rows below give T cell receptor beta chains drawn from one sample of a study of OX40 agonist ivuxolimab in advanced cancers. Profiled with immunoSEQ multiplex PCR; TCRdb holds only in-frame clones, not every one. Of 65,000 to 100,000 clones listed, about 91% are singletons. Sample: CD4+ or CD8+ T cells sorted from blood, taken in a trial of the OX40 agonist ivuxolimab. The receptor source for this set is an adult with an advanced solid tumor such as melanoma, head and neck, liver or kidney cancer. CDR3s include the opening cysteine and the closing phenylalanine or tryptophan. Each record gives: J gene, clone size, D gene, V gene, CDR3 protein, CDR3 DNA. D genes are given only for firm matches. The size entry is marked missing in some rows and otherwise reads once, few, many or a size class.

j_call: TRBJ2-7; clone_size: .; d_call: TRBD2; v_call: TRBV2; cdr3_aa: CASSERGGRGYEQYF; cdr3_nt: TGTGCCAGCAGTGAACGGGGCGGGAGGGGATACGAGCAGTACTTC
j_call: TRBJ2-3; clone_size: .; d_call: TRBD2; v_call: TRBV6-4; cdr3_aa: CASSEKGRGTQYF; cdr3_nt: TGTGCCAGCAGTGAGAAGGGGAGGGGTACGCAGTATTTT
j_call: TRBJ1-2; clone_size: .; d_call: TRBD1; v_call: TRBV28; cdr3_aa: CASSSGQVYLGYTF; cdr3_nt: TGTGCCAGCAGCTCGGGACAGGTATATCTAGGCTACACCTTC
j_call: TRBJ2-2; clone_size: .; d_call: TRBD2; v_call: TRBV27; cdr3_aa: CASRPTRIGLAGGRHTGELFF; cdr3_nt: TGTGCCAGCAGACCCACGAGGATAGGACTAGCGGGAGGGCGTCACACCGGGGAGCTGTTTTTT
j_call: TRBJ2-1; clone_size: .; d_call: .; v_call: TRBV29-1; cdr3_aa: CSVVLREIYNEQFF; cdr3_nt: TGCAGCGTTGTTTTGCGGGAAATCTACAATGAGCAGTTCTTC
j_call: TRBJ2-5; clone_size: once; d_call: TRBD1; v_call: TRBV10-3; cdr3_aa: CAIKGQQQETQYF; cdr3_nt: TGTGCCATCAAGGGACAGCAACAAGAGACCCAGTACTTC
j_call: TRBJ2-5; clone_size: .; d_call: .; v_call: TRBV2; cdr3_aa: CASRAQETQYF; cdr3_nt: TGTGCCAGCCGGGCACAAGAGACCCAGTACTTC
j_call: TRBJ2-1; clone_size: .; d_call: .; v_call: TRBV25-1; cdr3_aa: CASSVLDSLFF; cdr3_nt: TGTGCCAGCAGTGTCCTGGACAGTCTGTTCTTC
j_call: TRBJ2-3; clone_size: .; d_call: .; v_call: TRBV11-3; cdr3_aa: CASSLGVGREADTQYF; cdr3_nt: TGTGCCAGCAGCTTAGGCGTGGGGCGGGAAGCAGATACGCAGTATTTT
j_call: TRBJ1-1; clone_size: .; d_call: .; v_call: TRBV28; cdr3_aa: CASRTQNTEAFF; cdr3_nt: TGTGCCAGCAGGACGCAGAACACTGAAGCTTTCTTT
j_call: TRBJ1-1; clone_size: few; d_call: .; v_call: TRBV28; cdr3_aa: CASSLRGTEAFF; cdr3_nt: TGTGCCAGCAGTTTAAGAGGGACTGAAGCTTTCTTT
j_call: TRBJ2-2; clone_size: .; d_call: .; v_call: TRBV6-6; cdr3_aa: CASSYGAGLNTGELFF; cdr3_nt: TGTGCCAGCAGTTACGGCGCGGGATTGAACACCGGGGAGCTGTTTTTT
j_call: TRBJ2-3; clone_size: .; d_call: .; v_call: TRBV10-3; cdr3_aa: CAISESNGGGDTQYF; cdr3_nt: TGTGCCATCAGTGAGTCGAATGGGGGCGGAGATACGCAGTATTTT
j_call: TRBJ1-1; clone_size: .; d_call: .; v_call: TRBV28; cdr3_aa: CASSFPGQGPNTEAFF; cdr3_nt: TGTGCCAGCAGTTTCCCCGGACAAGGACCAAACACTGAAGCTTTCTTT
j_call: TRBJ1-1; clone_size: .; d_call: TRBD1; v_call: TRBV7-3; cdr3_aa: CASSPRQGNTEAFF; cdr3_nt: TGTGCCAGCAGCCCTCGACAGGGTAACACTGAAGCTTTCTTT
j_call: TRBJ1-2; clone_size: .; d_call: .; v_call: TRBV30; cdr3_aa: CAWSVPRRGGYTF; cdr3_nt: TGTGCCTGGAGTGTACCCAGAAGGGGTGGCTACACCTTC
j_call: TRBJ2-1; clone_size: .; d_call: TRBD2; v_call: TRBV5-1; cdr3_aa: CASSLTGTVGGNEQFF; cdr3_nt: TGCGCCAGCAGCTTAACCGGTACGGTGGGAGGGAATGAGCAGTTCTTC
j_call: TRBJ1-2; clone_size: once; d_call: .; v_call: TRBV28; cdr3_aa: CASRSGAGYTF; cdr3_nt: TGTGCCAGCCGATCCGGGGCCGGCTACACCTTC
j_call: TRBJ2-2; clone_size: .; d_call: TRBD2; v_call: TRBV7-3; cdr3_aa: CASSSRLAAGELFF; cdr3_nt: TGTGCCAGCAGCTCCAGACTAGCCGCCGGGGAGCTGTTTTTT
j_call: TRBJ2-5; clone_size: .; d_call: TRBD2; v_call: TRBV9; cdr3_aa: CASSVAGRRGETQYF; cdr3_nt: TGTGCCAGCAGCGTAGCCGGGAGGCGGGGGGAGACCCAGTACTTC
j_call: TRBJ2-3; clone_size: .; d_call: TRBD2; v_call: TRBV19; cdr3_aa: CASSISGAYSTDTQYF; cdr3_nt: TGTGCCAGTAGTATCAGCGGGGCATATAGCACAGATACGCAGTATTTT
j_call: TRBJ2-3; clone_size: few; d_call: .; v_call: TRBV11-2; cdr3_aa: CASTPLNTQYF; cdr3_nt: TGTGCCAGCACCCCGCTAAATACGCAGTATTTT
j_call: TRBJ2-2; clone_size: .; d_call: TRBD1; v_call: TRBV5-8; cdr3_aa: CASSLEGAYTGELFF; cdr3_nt: TGTGCCAGCAGCTTGGAGGGGGCGTACACCGGGGAGCTGTTTTTT
j_call: TRBJ1-1; clone_size: .; d_call: .; v_call: TRBV19; cdr3_aa: CASRSGWGYTEAFF; cdr3_nt: TGTGCCAGTAGATCCGGATGGGGTTACACTGAAGCTTTCTTT
j_call: TRBJ1-1; clone_size: .; d_call: .; v_call: TRBV6-6; cdr3_aa: CASSYSIGGNTEAFF; cdr3_nt: TGTGCCAGCAGTTACTCTATCGGGGGGAACACTGAAGCTTTCTTT
j_call: TRBJ2-3; clone_size: .; d_call: .; v_call: TRBV6-5; cdr3_aa: CASSYLRDGTDTQYF; cdr3_nt: TGTGCCAGCAGTTACCTAAGGGACGGCACAGATACGCAGTATTTT
j_call: TRBJ1-2; clone_size: .; d_call: TRBD1; v_call: TRBV27; cdr3_aa: CASSPSGQGTRGYTF; cdr3_nt: TGTGCCAGCAGTCCCTCGGGACAGGGGACAAGAGGCTACACCTTC
j_call: TRBJ2-3; clone_size: .; d_call: TRBD2; v_call: TRBV7-9; cdr3_aa: CASSLVGGLAGTDTQYF; cdr3_nt: TGTGCCAGCAGCTTAGTTGGGGGACTAGCGGGCACAGATACGCAGTATTTT
j_call: TRBJ1-1; clone_size: .; d_call: TRBD1; v_call: TRBV9; cdr3_aa: CASSVGTAKNTEAFF; cdr3_nt: TGTGCCAGCAGCGTTGGGACAGCCAAGAACACTGAAGCTTTCTTT
j_call: TRBJ1-2; clone_size: .; d_call: .; v_call: TRBV28; cdr3_aa: CASSGGFDYGYTF; cdr3_nt: TGTGCCAGCAGTGGGGGATTTGACTATGGCTACACCTTC
j_call: TRBJ2-7; clone_size: .; d_call: .; v_call: TRBV27; cdr3_aa: CASSRGKGFEQYF; cdr3_nt: TGTGCCAGCAGCCGCGGGAAAGGGTTCGAGCAGTACTTC
j_call: TRBJ2-7; clone_size: .; d_call: TRBD2; v_call: TRBV28; cdr3_aa: CASIGGDSTDREQYF; cdr3_nt: TGTGCCAGCATTGGGGGGGACTCGACGGACCGCGAGCAGTACTTC
j_call: TRBJ2-1; clone_size: .; d_call: TRBD2; v_call: TRBV5-1; cdr3_aa: CASSTGTSGRLDEQFF; cdr3_nt: TGCGCCAGCAGCACGGGGACTAGCGGGAGGCTAGATGAGCAGTTCTTC
j_call: TRBJ2-6; clone_size: once; d_call: .; v_call: TRBV7-9; cdr3_aa: CASSFTGDGANVLTF; cdr3_nt: TGTGCCAGCAGCTTTACGGGGGACGGGGCCAACGTCCTGACTTTC
j_call: TRBJ1-1; clone_size: .; d_call: .; v_call: TRBV19; cdr3_aa: CASSIGRGRGNTEAFF; cdr3_nt: TGTGCCAGTAGTATTGGAAGGGGAAGAGGGAACACTGAAGCTTTCTTT
j_call: TRBJ1-1; clone_size: .; d_call: .; v_call: TRBV4-2; cdr3_aa: CASSHTAASSTEAFF; cdr3_nt: TGTGCCAGCAGCCATACCGCCGCTTCGAGCACTGAAGCTTTCTTT
j_call: TRBJ2-3; clone_size: .; d_call: TRBD2; v_call: TRBV4-1; cdr3_aa: CASSQDLLAGAQDTQYF; cdr3_nt: TGCGCCAGCAGCCAAGATCTTCTAGCGGGAGCCCAAGATACGCAGTATTTT
j_call: TRBJ1-6; clone_size: .; d_call: .; v_call: TRBV30; cdr3_aa: CAWSVNRQVNSPLHF; cdr3_nt: TGTGCCTGGAGTGTTAACCGACAGGTCAATTCACCCCTCCACTTT
j_call: TRBJ2-3; clone_size: .; d_call: .; v_call: TRBV9; cdr3_aa: CASSGRGRAAPTDTQYF; cdr3_nt: TGTGCCAGCAGCGGGAGGGGGAGAGCAGCCCCCACAGATACGCAGTATTTT
j_call: TRBJ2-1; clone_size: .; d_call: TRBD2; v_call: TRBV18; cdr3_aa: CASSPSEREPRGAYNEQFF; cdr3_nt: TGTGCCAGCTCCCCCTCGGAGCGGGAGCCCAGGGGCGCCTACAATGAGCAGTTCTTC
j_call: TRBJ1-1; clone_size: .; d_call: TRBD1; v_call: TRBV18; cdr3_aa: CASSRQGNTEAFF; cdr3_nt: TGTGCCAGCTCCCGACAGGGGAACACTGAAGCTTTCTTT
j_call: TRBJ2-1; clone_size: .; d_call: TRBD2; v_call: TRBV5-4; cdr3_aa: CASSPASGTIYNEQFF; cdr3_nt: TGTGCCAGCAGCCCAGCTAGCGGGACCATCTACAATGAGCAGTTCTTC
j_call: TRBJ2-5; clone_size: .; d_call: .; v_call: TRBV19; cdr3_aa: CASSAVQETQYF; cdr3_nt: TGTGCCAGTAGTGCGGTACAAGAGACCCAGTACTTC
j_call: TRBJ1-1; clone_size: .; d_call: .; v_call: TRBV5-4; cdr3_aa: CASSQAGDTEAFF; cdr3_nt: TGTGCCAGCAGCCAAGCGGGGGACACTGAAGCTTTCTTT
j_call: TRBJ1-3; clone_size: .; d_call: TRBD1; v_call: TRBV10-3; cdr3_aa: CAIRGQLGNTIYF; cdr3_nt: TGTGCCATCAGGGGACAGCTTGGAAACACCATATATTTT
j_call: TRBJ2-3; clone_size: .; d_call: .; v_call: TRBV7-3; cdr3_aa: CASSLFGGPTDTQYF; cdr3_nt: TGTGCCAGCAGCTTATTCGGGGGACCCACAGATACGCAGTATTTT
j_call: TRBJ1-3; clone_size: .; d_call: .; v_call: TRBV28; cdr3_aa: CASSSTVLSGNTIYF; cdr3_nt: TGTGCCAGCAGTTCGACAGTCCTCTCTGGAAACACCATATATTTT
j_call: TRBJ2-1; clone_size: .; d_call: TRBD2; v_call: TRBV18; cdr3_aa: CASSLGTSGSYNEQFF; cdr3_nt: TGTGCCAGCTCACTAGGGACTAGCGGGAGCTACAATGAGCAGTTCTTC
j_call: TRBJ1-1; clone_size: .; d_call: .; v_call: TRBV5-6; cdr3_aa: CASSLEAGSTEAFF; cdr3_nt: TGTGCCAGCAGCTTGGAGGCAGGGAGCACTGAAGCTTTCTTT
j_call: TRBJ1-5; clone_size: .; d_call: .; v_call: TRBV18; cdr3_aa: CASSPGAGDQPQHF; cdr3_nt: TGTGCCAGCTCACCCGGGGCAGGGGATCAGCCCCAGCATTTT
j_call: TRBJ2-7; clone_size: .; d_call: .; v_call: TRBV7-9; cdr3_aa: CASSLAQGHLSYEQYF; cdr3_nt: TGTGCCAGCAGCTTAGCCCAAGGACACCTCTCCTACGAGCAGTACTTC
j_call: TRBJ1-1; clone_size: .; d_call: .; v_call: TRBV9; cdr3_aa: CASSVVAENTEAFF; cdr3_nt: TGTGCCAGCAGCGTAGTAGCCGAGAACACTGAAGCTTTCTTT
j_call: TRBJ1-1; clone_size: once; d_call: .; v_call: TRBV7-8; cdr3_aa: CASSAREGGTEAFF; cdr3_nt: TGTGCCAGCAGCGCCAGGGAGGGAGGGACTGAAGCTTTCTTT
j_call: TRBJ1-5; clone_size: few; d_call: .; v_call: TRBV30; cdr3_aa: CAWSVSASNQPQHF; cdr3_nt: TGTGCCTGGAGTGTCTCCGCGAGCAATCAGCCCCAGCATTTT
j_call: TRBJ2-1; clone_size: .; d_call: .; v_call: TRBV11-2; cdr3_aa: CASRPYRDLRGNEQFF; cdr3_nt: TGTGCCAGCAGACCCTACAGGGATCTTCGTGGCAATGAGCAGTTCTTC
j_call: TRBJ2-3; clone_size: .; d_call: .; v_call: TRBV7-3; cdr3_aa: CASSLMYTDTQYF; cdr3_nt: TGTGCCAGCAGCTTAATGTACACAGATACGCAGTATTTT
j_call: TRBJ2-3; clone_size: .; d_call: .; v_call: TRBV18; cdr3_aa: CASSPDGGPTILSTDTQYF; cdr3_nt: TGTGCCAGCTCACCAGATGGTGGGCCGACCATACTAAGCACAGATACGCAGTATTTT
j_call: TRBJ2-1; clone_size: .; d_call: .; v_call: TRBV9; cdr3_aa: CASSAHRANEQFF; cdr3_nt: TGTGCCAGCAGCGCCCACAGGGCAAATGAGCAGTTCTTC